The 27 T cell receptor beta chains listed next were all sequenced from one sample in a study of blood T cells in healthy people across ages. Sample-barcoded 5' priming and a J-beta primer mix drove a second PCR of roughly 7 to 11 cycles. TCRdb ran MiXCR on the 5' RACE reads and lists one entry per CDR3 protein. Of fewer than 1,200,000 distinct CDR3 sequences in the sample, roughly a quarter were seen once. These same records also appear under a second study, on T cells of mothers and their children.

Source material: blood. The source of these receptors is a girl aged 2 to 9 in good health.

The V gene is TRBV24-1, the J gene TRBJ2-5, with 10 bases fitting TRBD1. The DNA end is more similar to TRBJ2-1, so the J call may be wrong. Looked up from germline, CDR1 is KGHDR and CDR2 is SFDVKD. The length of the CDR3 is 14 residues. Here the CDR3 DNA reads TGTGCCTCGAGGGGGACAGGGGAGGGAAATGAGCAGTTCTTC. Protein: CASRGTGEGNEQFF.

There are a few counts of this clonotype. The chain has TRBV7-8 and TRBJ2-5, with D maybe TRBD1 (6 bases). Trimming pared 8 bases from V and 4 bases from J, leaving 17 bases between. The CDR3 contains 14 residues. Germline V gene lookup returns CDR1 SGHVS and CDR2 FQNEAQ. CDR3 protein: CASGGPGSTETQYF. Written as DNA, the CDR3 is TGTGCCAGCGGGGGCCCCGGGTCGACAGAGACCCAGTACTTC.

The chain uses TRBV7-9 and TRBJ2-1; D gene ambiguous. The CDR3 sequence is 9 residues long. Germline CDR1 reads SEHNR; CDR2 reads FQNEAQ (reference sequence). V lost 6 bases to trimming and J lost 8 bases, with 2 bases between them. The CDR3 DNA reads TGTGCCAGCAGTCATGAGCAGTTCTTC. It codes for CASSHEQFF. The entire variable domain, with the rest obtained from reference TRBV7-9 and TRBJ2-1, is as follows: DTGVSQNPRHKITKRGQNVTFRCDPISEHNRLYWYRQTLGQGPEFLTYFQNEAQLEKSRLLSDRFSAERPKGSFSTLEIQRTEQGDSAMYLCASSHEQFFGPGTRLTVL.

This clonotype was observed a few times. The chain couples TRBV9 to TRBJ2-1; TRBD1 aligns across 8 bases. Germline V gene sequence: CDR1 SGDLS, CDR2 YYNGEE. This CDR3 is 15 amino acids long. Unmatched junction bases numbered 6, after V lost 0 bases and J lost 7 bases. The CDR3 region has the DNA TGTGCCAGCAGCGTAGCTTCCAGGGGGCTGAATGAGCAGTTCTTC. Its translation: CASSVASRGLNEQFF.

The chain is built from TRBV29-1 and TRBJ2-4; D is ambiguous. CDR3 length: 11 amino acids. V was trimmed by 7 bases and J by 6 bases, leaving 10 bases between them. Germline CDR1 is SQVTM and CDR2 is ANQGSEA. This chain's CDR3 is CSGTTLNIQYF. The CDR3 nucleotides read TGCAGCGGCACGACCTTAAACATTCAGTACTTC.

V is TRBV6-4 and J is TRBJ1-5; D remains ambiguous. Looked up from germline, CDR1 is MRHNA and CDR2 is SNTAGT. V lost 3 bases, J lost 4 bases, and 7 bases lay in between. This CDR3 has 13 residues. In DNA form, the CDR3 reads TGTGCCAGCAGTGAGTTCATAAATCAGCCCCAGCATTTT. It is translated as CASSEFINQPQHF.

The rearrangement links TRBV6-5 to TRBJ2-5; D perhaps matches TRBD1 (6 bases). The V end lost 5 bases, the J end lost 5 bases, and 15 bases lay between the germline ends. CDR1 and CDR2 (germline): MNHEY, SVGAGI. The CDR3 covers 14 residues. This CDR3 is CASSVPGQMETQYF. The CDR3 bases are TGTGCCAGCAGTGTTCCCGGACAGATGGAGACCCAGTACTTC.

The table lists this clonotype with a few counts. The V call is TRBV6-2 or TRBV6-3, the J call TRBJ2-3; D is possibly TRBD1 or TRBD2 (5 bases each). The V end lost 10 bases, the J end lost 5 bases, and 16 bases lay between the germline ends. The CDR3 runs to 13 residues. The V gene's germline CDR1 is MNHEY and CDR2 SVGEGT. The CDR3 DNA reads TGTGCCACCCACAGCGAGGGGTTAGATACGCAGTATTTT. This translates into CATHSEGLDTQYF.

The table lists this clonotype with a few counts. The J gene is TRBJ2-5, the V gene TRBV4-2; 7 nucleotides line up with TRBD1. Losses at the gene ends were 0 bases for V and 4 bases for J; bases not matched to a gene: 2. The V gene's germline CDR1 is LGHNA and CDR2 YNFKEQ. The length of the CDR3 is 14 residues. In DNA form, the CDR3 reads TGTGCCAGCAGCCAAGATAACAGGGGAGAGACCCAGTACTTC. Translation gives CASSQDNRGETQYF.

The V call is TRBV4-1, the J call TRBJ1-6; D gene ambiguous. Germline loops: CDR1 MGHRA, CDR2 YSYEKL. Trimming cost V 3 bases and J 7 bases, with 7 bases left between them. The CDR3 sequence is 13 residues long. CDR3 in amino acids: CASSQLENSPLHF. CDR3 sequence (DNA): TGCGCCAGCAGCCAGCTAGAGAATTCACCCCTCCACTTT.

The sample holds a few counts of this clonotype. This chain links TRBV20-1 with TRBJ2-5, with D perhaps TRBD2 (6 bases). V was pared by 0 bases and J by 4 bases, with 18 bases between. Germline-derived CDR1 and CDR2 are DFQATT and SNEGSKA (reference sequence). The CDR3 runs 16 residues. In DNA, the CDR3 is TGCAGTGCTAGAGATCTCTTGCGACTAGAAGTAGAGACCCAGTACTTC. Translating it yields CSARDLLRLEVETQYF.

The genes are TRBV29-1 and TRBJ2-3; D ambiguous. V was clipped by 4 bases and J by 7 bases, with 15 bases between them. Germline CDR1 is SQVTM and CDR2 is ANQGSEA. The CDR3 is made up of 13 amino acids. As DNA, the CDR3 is TGCAGCGTTGTTTTTAGGACCAATAATACGCAGTATTTT. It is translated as CSVVFRTNNTQYF.

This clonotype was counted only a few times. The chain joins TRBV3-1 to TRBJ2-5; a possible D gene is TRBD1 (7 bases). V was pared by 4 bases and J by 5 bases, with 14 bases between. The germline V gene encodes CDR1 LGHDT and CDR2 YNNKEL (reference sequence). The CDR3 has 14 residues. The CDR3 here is CASSRSSGGETQYF. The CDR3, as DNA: TGTGCCAGCAGCCGTTCCTCAGGGGGGGAGACCCAGTACTTC.

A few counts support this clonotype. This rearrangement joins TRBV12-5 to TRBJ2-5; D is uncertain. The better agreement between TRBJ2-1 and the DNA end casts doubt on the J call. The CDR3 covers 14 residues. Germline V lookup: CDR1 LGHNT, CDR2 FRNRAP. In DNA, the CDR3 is TGTGCTAGTGGTTTGAACGAAGCTGTGAATGAGCAGTTCTTC. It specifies CASGLNEAVNEQFF.

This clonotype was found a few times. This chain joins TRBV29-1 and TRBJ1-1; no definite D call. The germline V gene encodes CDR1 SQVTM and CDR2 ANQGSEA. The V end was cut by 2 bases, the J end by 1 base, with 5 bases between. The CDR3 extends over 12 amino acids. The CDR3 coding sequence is TGCAGCGTTGAATTTCGGAACACTGAAGCTTTCTTT. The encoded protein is CSVEFRNTEAFF.

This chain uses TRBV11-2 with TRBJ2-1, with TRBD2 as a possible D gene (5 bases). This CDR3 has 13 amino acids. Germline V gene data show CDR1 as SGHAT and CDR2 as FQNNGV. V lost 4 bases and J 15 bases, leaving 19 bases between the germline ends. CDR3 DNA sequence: TGTGCCAGCAGCTCAACCAGGACTCCTAGATTGTTCTTC. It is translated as CASSSTRTPRLFF.

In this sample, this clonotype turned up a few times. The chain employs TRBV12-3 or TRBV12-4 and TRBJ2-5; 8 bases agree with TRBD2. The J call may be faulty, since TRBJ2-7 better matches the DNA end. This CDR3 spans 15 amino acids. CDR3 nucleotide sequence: TGTGCCAGCAGATCCTCACTAGCGGTCTCCTACGAGCAGTACTTC. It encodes CASRSSLAVSYEQYF.

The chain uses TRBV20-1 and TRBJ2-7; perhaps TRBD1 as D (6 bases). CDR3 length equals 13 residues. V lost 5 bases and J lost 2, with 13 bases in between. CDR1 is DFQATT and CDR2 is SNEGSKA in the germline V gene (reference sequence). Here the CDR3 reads CSAEDSPTYEQYF. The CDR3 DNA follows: TGCAGTGCTGAGGACAGCCCAACCTACGAGCAGTACTTC.

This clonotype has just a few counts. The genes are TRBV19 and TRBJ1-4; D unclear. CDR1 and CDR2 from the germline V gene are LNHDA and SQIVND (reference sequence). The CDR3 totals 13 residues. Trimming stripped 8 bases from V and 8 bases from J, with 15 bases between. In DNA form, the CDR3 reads TGTGCCAGTGGAGCTCCTCCGGAGGAAAAACTGTTTTTT. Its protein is CASGAPPEEKLFF.

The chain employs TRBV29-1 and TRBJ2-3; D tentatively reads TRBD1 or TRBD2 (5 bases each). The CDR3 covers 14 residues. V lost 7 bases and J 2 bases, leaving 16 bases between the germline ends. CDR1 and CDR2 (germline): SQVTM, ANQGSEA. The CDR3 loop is CSAPGPAFTDTQYF. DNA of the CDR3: TGCAGCGCTCCGGGACCCGCCTTCACAGATACGCAGTATTTT.

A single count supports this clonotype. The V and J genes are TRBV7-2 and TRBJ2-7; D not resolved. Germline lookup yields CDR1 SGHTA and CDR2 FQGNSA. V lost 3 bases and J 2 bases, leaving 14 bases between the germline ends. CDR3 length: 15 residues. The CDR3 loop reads CASSFLFGRTYEQYF. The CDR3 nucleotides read TGTGCCAGCAGCTTTTTGTTTGGACGGACCTACGAGCAGTACTTC.

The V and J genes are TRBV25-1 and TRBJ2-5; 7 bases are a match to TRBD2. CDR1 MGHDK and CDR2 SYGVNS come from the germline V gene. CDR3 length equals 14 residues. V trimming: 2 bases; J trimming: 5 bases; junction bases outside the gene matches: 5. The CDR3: CASSEQAGVETQYF. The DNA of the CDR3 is TGTGCCAGCAGTGAACAGGCGGGGGTGGAGACCCAGTACTTC. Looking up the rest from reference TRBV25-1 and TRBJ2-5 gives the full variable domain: EADIYQTPRYLVIGTGKKITLECSQTMGHDKMYWYQQDPGMELHLIHYSYGVNSTEKGDLSSESTVSRIRTEHFPLTLESARPSHTSQYLCASSEQAGVETQYFGPGTRLLVL.

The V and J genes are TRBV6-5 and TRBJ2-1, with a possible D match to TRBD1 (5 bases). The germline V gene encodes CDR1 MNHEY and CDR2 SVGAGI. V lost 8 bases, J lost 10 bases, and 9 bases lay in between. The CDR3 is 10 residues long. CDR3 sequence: CASGAIEQFF. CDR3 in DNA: TGTGCCAGCGGGGCCATCGAGCAGTTCTTC.

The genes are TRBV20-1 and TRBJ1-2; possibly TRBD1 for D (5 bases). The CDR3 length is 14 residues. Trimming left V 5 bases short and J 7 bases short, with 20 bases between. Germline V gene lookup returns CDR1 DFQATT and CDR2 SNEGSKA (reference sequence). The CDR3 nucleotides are TGCAGTGCTGGGGGGACCTCGGCGGCGGGTGGCTACACCTTC. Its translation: CSAGGTSAAGGYTF.

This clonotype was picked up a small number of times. CDR3 DNA sequence: TGTGCCAGCAATTTGGCGGGAAACAATGAGCAGTTCTTC. Translating gives CASNLAGNNEQFF. V gene TRBV6-1 combines with J gene TRBJ2-1; D perhaps matches TRBD2 (6 bases). Germline assignment: CDR1 MNHNS and CDR2 SASEGT. Trimming left V 7 bases short and J 5 bases short, with 12 bases between. CDR3 size: 13 residues.

The CDR3 protein is CASSHGAGDQYF. The DNA for the CDR3 is TGTGCCAGCAGCCACGGGGCAGGGGACCAGTACTTC. The V call is TRBV4-2, the J call TRBJ2-5; tentatively, D is TRBD1 (6 bases). Germline V CDR1 and CDR2: LGHNA, YNFKEQ. The CDR3 contains 12 residues. Deletions cut 3 bases from V and 10 bases from J, with 12 bases between.

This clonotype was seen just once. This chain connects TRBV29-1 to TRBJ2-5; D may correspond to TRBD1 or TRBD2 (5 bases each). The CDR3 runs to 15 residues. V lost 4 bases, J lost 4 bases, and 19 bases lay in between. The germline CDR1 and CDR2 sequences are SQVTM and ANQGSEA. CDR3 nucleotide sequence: TGCAGCGTTGGAGGAGTTGGGGGAGCTGGAGAGACCCAGTACTTC. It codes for CSVGGVGGAGETQYF.